Each of the 15 T cell receptor beta chains below was sequenced from the same sample in a study of metastatic and nonmetastatic thyroid tumors (dated by TCRdb to 2018 to 2021). No treatment had been received by any patient before thyroid surgery. Libraries were built with PCR. Sequencer: Illumina HiSeq 4000. TCRdb cleaned the public reads at Q25 with fastp, built clones with MiXCR and kept in-frame beta chains. The table for this sample lists 35,000 to 40,000 clones; roughly 27% of them were counted only once. Of the sample, 9.6% falls within the top ten clones. The sequencing sample was made of blood. Every receptor here comes from a female donor with papillary thyroid cancer or a benign thyroid nodule (not recorded which). Some clones in this sample may be carry-over from other donors' samples.

This clone was observed at least ten times. The chain is built from TRBV4-3 and TRBJ2-5, with 12 bases that match TRBD2. V shed 4 bases, J shed 4 bases, and the junction held 7 bases outside the gene matches. This CDR3 has 16 amino acids. Germline V CDR1 and CDR2: LGHNA, YSLEER. The CDR3 DNA follows: TGCGCCAGCAGCCCGCCGCTAGCGGGGGGGCGAGAGACCCAGTACTTC. It translates to CASSPPLAGGRETQYF.

This clone appeared many times. The genes are TRBV4-2 and TRBJ2-3, with 8 bases aligning to TRBD2. V lost 0 bases to trimming and J lost 1 base; unmatched junction nucleotides: 6. Germline CDR1 reads LGHNA; CDR2 reads YNFKEQ. The CDR3 is 17 residues long. The CDR3 nucleotides read TGTGCCAGCAGCCAAGATCCGGGGGGGCTCCGCACAGATACGCAGTATTTT. Its protein product is CASSQDPGGLRTDTQYF.

The rearrangement links TRBV11-2 to TRBJ2-1; D may be TRBD2 (5 bases). With 0 bases removed from V and 0 bases from J, the gap between germline ends came to 9 bases. This CDR3 spans 16 amino acids. CDR1 is SGHAT and CDR2 is FQNNGV in the germline V gene. Here the CDR3 DNA reads TGTGCCAGCAGCTTAGATGGACTGGCCTCCTACAATGAGCAGTTCTTC. It translates to CASSLDGLASYNEQFF.

This clone occurred many times. The V and J genes are TRBV9 and TRBJ2-3, with D possibly being TRBD1 (6 bases). Germline V gene data show CDR1 as SGDLS and CDR2 as YYNGEE. Trimming took off 2 bases at V and 4 bases at J, with 17 bases between the two ends. The CDR3 extends over 16 amino acids. The CDR3 spells CASSVGAGSAADTQYF. For the CDR3, the DNA is TGTGCCAGCAGCGTGGGGGCAGGGAGCGCGGCAGATACGCAGTATTTT. Complete variable domain (other parts from reference TRBV9 and TRBJ2-3): DSGVTQTPKHLITATGQRVTLRCSPRSGDLSVYWYQQSLDQGLQFLIQYYNGEERAKGNILERFSAQQFPDLHSELNLSSLELGDSALYFCASSVGAGSAADTQYFGPGTRLTVL.

Note on this clone: Given a much more abundant clone one base away, this may be a read error. CDR3 DNA: TGTGCCAGCAGCTTAATAGCGGCGGAGGCAACCTTC. As protein: CASSLIAAEATF. The rearrangement links TRBV7-3 to TRBJ1-2; D gene ambiguous. CDR1 is SGHTA and CDR2 is FQGTGA in the germline V gene. The CDR3 is 12 amino acids. V was shortened by 1 base and J by 14 bases, with 14 bases between the two germline ends. Full variable domain (outside the CDR3, taken from reference TRBV7-3 and TRBJ1-2): GAGVSQTPSNKVTEKGKYVELRCDPISGHTALYWYRQSLGQGPEFLIYFQGTGAADDSGLPNDRFFAVRPEGSVSTLKIQRTERGDSAVYLCASSLIAAEATFGSGTRLTVV.

The V call is TRBV20-1, the J call TRBJ2-7, with D possibly called TRBD1 or TRBD2 (5 bases each). Trimming shortened V by 0 bases and J by 3 bases, and 15 bases separated the two germline ends. CDR3 length: 15 residues. Germline V gene lookup returns CDR1 DFQATT and CDR2 SNEGSKA (reference sequence). CDR3 nucleotide sequence: TGCAGTGCTAGAGATAGGCAGGGACCTCTCTACGAGCAGTACTTC. The encoded protein is CSARDRQGPLYEQYF.

This chain links TRBV18 with TRBJ1-5; TRBD1 aligns across 7 bases. J was trimmed by 7 bases and V by 2 bases; bases with no gene match: 8. The CDR3 is made up of 15 amino acids. CDR1 is KGHSH, CDR2 LQKENI, per germline. The CDR3 coding sequence is TGTGCCAGCTCACCAACGTATCAGGGGGGGCAGCCCCAGCATTTT. Residues: CASSPTYQGGQPQHF.

The V and J genes are TRBV15 and TRBJ2-7; D gene uncertain. Germline CDR1 and CDR2: LNHNV and YYDKDF (reference sequence). Trimming left V 5 bases short and J 3 bases short, with 14 bases between. This CDR3 contains 14 residues. CDR3 residues: CATSRSGNRYEQYF. The CDR3 DNA sequence: TGTGCCACCAGCCGCAGTGGAAACCGCTACGAGCAGTACTTC.

The table lists this clone with a few counts. The germline gene is not matched at one end of the junction; a read error may be the cause. The rearrangement links TRBV27 to TRBJ2-5, with D perhaps matching TRBD2 (5 bases). The CDR3 is 14 amino acids. In germline, CDR1 is MNHEY, CDR2 SMNVEV (reference sequence). CDR3 residues: CASRRTGEWETKYF. The CDR3 DNA is TGTGCCAGCAGACGAACCGGGGAGTGGGAGACCAAGTACTTC.

This clone has a handful of counts. The V and J genes are TRBV12-3 or TRBV12-4 and TRBJ1-1; a possible D gene is TRBD1 (5 bases). CDR3 size: 13 residues. V lost 6 bases and J 3 bases, leaving 11 bases between the germline ends. As DNA, the CDR3 is TGTGCCAGCAGCCCGGACAATGACACTGAAGCTTTCTTT. This translates into CASSPDNDTEAFF.

This clone has just a few counts. V usage is TRBV15 and J usage is TRBJ2-2; D is unclear. Deletions cut 5 bases from V and 5 bases from J, with 12 bases between. The length of the CDR3 is 14 residues. The germline CDR1 and CDR2 sequences are LNHNV and YYDKDF (reference sequence). CDR3 DNA: TGTGCCACCAGCCATGGTACGGCGACCGGGGAGCTGTTTTTT. Protein product: CATSHGTATGELFF.

The V gene is TRBV20-1, the J gene TRBJ2-1; the match to TRBD2 covers 10 bases. V gave up 6 bases and J gave up 8 bases; unmatched junction bases: 10. This CDR3 has 14 residues. Germline assignment: CDR1 DFQATT and CDR2 SNEGSKA (reference sequence). This CDR3 reads CSAWGLARGDEQFF. The CDR3 DNA reads as TGCAGTGCCTGGGGACTAGCGAGGGGCGATGAGCAGTTCTTC.

The CDR3 DNA is TGTGCCACCAGTACCGGTGGGGCCGGTCAGCCCCAGCATTTT. This codes for CATSTGGAGQPQHF. The chain is built from TRBV24-1 and TRBJ1-5, with D possibly TRBD1 on 5 matching bases. The CDR3 runs to 14 residues. Trimming left V 6 bases short and J 6 bases short, with 14 bases between. Per germline, CDR1 KGHDR and CDR2 SFDVKD.

The chain carries TRBV6-1 and TRBJ2-1, with 9 bases aligning to TRBD2. V lost 3 bases to trimming and J lost 7 bases; unmatched junction nucleotides: 16. The CDR3 consists of 18 residues. CDR1 and CDR2 (germline): MNHNS, SASEGT. CDR3 sequence (DNA): TGTGCCAGCAGTGAGTTCCCCTCTGGCGGGAGGGCCAGGAATGAGCAGTTCTTC. It yields the protein CASSEFPSGGRARNEQFF.

The chain employs TRBV19 and TRBJ2-1; 8 bases line up with TRBD1. This CDR3 has 16 amino acids. In germline, CDR1 is LNHDA, CDR2 SQIVND (reference sequence). The trim removed 3 bases at V and 3 bases at J, leaving 7 bases unmatched. CDR3: CASSIVTRGRYNEQFF. The CDR3 nucleotides are TGTGCCAGTAGTATTGTGACCAGGGGGCGCTACAATGAGCAGTTCTTC.